This T cell receptor beta chain derives from a study of CD8 T cells in Susac syndrome. Reverse transcription of roughly 0.45 to 1 ug RNA used random hexamers. One entry per CDR3 protein results from TCRdb running MiXCR on the immunoSEQ multiplex PCR reads. The repertoire holds about 160,000 distinct CDR3 sequences, around 94% seen once, with 0.09% to 0.1% in the top ten. This CDR3 has 13 amino acids. Per germline, CDR1 DFQATT and CDR2 SNEGSKA (reference sequence). V dropped 6 bases and J dropped 0 bases, with 10 bases sitting between them. The rearrangement uses TRBV20-1 and TRBJ2-3, with D possibly TRBD1 on 5 matching bases. Sequenced material: CD4+ T cells from PBMCs. This clonotype was obtained from a human donor with multiple sclerosis. The CDR3 reads CSARTSSTDTQYF. The CDR3 bases are TGCAGTGCAAGGACAAGCAGCACAGATACGCAGTATTTT.